The rows below give T cell receptor beta chains drawn from one sample of a study of CD8 T cells in Susac syndrome. One entry per CDR3 protein results from TCRdb running MiXCR on the immunoSEQ multiplex PCR reads. The sample consists of 150,000 to 160,000 distinct CDR3 sequences, around 96% of them appearing once. The material sequenced was CD8+ T cells from PBMCs. These receptors came from a human donor with multiple sclerosis. Both conserved end residues are part of each CDR3. D genes are given only for firm matches. Size is omitted from some rows. Given values are once, few, many or a class for expanded clones.

V gene	J gene	D gene	clone size	CDR3 protein	CDR3 DNA
TRBV29-1	TRBJ1-1	NA	NA	CSAQSEGNEAFF	TGCAGCGCACAAAGCGAGGGTAATGAAGCTTTCTTT
TRBV9	TRBJ2-3	TRBD2	once	CASSGEGLAGGRIADTQYF	TGTGCCAGCAGCGGAGAGGGACTAGCGGGCGGCCGAATCGCAGATACGCAGTATTTT
TRBV13	TRBJ2-5	NA	NA	CASSPPNTGGETQYF	TGTGCCAGCAGCCCCCCCAACACCGGCGGAGAGACCCAGTACTTC
TRBV30	TRBJ1-1	NA	NA	CAWSEIPRGAFF	TGTGCCTGGAGTGAAATCCCGAGGGGAGCTTTCTTT
TRBV24-1	TRBJ1-5	NA	NA	CATSAQTGPQHF	TGTGCCACCAGTGCCCAGACAGGGCCCCAGCATTTT
TRBV7-9	TRBJ2-6	TRBD1	NA	CASSRPRQGANVLTF	TGTGCCAGCAGCCGTCCCAGACAGGGAGCCAACGTCCTGACTTTC
TRBV2	TRBJ2-4	NA	once	CASREGKNIQYF	TGTGCCAGCAGGGAGGGGAAAAACATTCAGTACTTC
TRBV9	TRBJ1-4	NA	NA	CASSLRGGWNEKLFF	TGTGCCAGCAGCCTGAGGGGAGGGTGGAACGAAAAACTGTTTTTT
TRBV12-3/TRBV12-4	TRBJ2-3	NA	once	CASTLDSHTDTQYF	TGTGCCAGCACCTTGGACAGCCACACAGATACGCAGTATTTT
TRBV11-2	TRBJ2-4	TRBD1	NA	CASSLGRDRTYF	TGTGCCAGCAGCTTAGGCCGGGACAGGACCTACTTC
TRBV20-1	TRBJ2-5	TRBD2	NA	CSHTSGGGETQYF	TGCAGCCACACCAGCGGGGGGGGTGAGACCCAGTACTTC
TRBV6-6	TRBJ2-7	TRBD2	NA	CATQGLGPSYEQYF	TGTGCCACGCAAGGACTAGGCCCGAGCTACGAGCAGTACTTC
TRBV5-4	TRBJ2-3	NA	NA	CASSGEGGDTQYF	TGTGCCAGCAGCGGGGAGGGGGGAGATACGCAGTATTTT
TRBV29-1	TRBJ2-7	NA	NA	CSVGQPPREEQYF	TGCAGCGTTGGTCAACCCCCCCGGGAGGAGCAGTACTTC
TRBV5-1	TRBJ2-1	NA	NA	CASSLDIGQGNEQFF	TGCGCCAGCAGCTTGGATATCGGTCAGGGGAATGAGCAGTTCTTC
TRBV7-9	TRBJ2-4	NA	NA	CASSERGTNIQYF	TGTGCCAGCAGCGAACGGGGTACAAACATTCAGTACTTC
TRBV29-1	TRBJ1-2	NA	NA	CSVEDRGRGDNYGYTF	TGCAGCGTTGAAGATCGCGGCAGGGGAGATAACTATGGCTACACCTTC
TRBV20-1	TRBJ2-1	NA	NA	CSARDPLGGGRSYNEQFF	TGCAGTGCTAGAGACCCCCTAGGGGGGGGCCGCTCCTACAATGAGCAGTTCTTC
TRBV20-1	TRBJ2-7	TRBD1	NA	CSASTGGNEQYF	TGCAGTGCCTCGACAGGGGGAAACGAGCAGTACTTC
TRBV14	TRBJ1-6	NA	NA	CASSQYGSSSYNSPLHF	TGTGCCAGCAGCCAATATGGCTCTAGCTCCTATAATTCACCCCTCCACTTT
TRBV29-1	TRBJ1-2	NA	once	CSVGGGNYGYTF	TGCAGCGTTGGCGGGGGCAACTATGGCTACACCTTC
TRBV20-1	TRBJ1-6	NA	NA	CSAEPTSSSYNSPLHF	TGCAGTGCTGAGCCCACTTCGAGCTCCTATAATTCACCCCTCCACTTT
TRBV4-3	TRBJ2-7	TRBD1	NA	CASSAGQGASYEQYF	TGCGCCAGCAGCGCAGGACAGGGGGCCTCCTACGAGCAGTACTTC
TRBV4-3	TRBJ1-1	NA	NA	CASSQDGGGGKSTEAFF	TGCGCCAGCAGCCAAGATGGTGGAGGGGGGAAGAGCACTGAAGCTTTCTTT
TRBV20-1	TRBJ2-5	NA	NA	CSAQKGRQETQYF	TGCAGTGCTCAGAAAGGGAGACAAGAGACCCAGTACTTC
TRBV14	TRBJ2-1	TRBD2	NA	CASSQEEAGVVNNEQFF	TGTGCCAGCAGCCAAGAAGAAGCGGGGGTCGTCAACAATGAGCAGTTCTTC
TRBV9	TRBJ1-5	NA	few	CASSVDGDNQPQHF	TGTGCCAGCAGCGTTGATGGAGACAATCAGCCCCAGCATTTT
TRBV30	TRBJ2-7	NA	NA	CAWSAGPRTYEQYF	TGTGCCTGGAGTGCAGGGCCCCGTACCTACGAGCAGTACTTC